This T cell receptor beta chain was observed in a study of CD8+CD57+ T cells in acquired aplastic anemia. Study information: The average for DNA from sorted CD4+ and CD8+ cells was 3 to 4 ug. Study findings and constraints: Patients and controls were found to share some 30 CD8+ CDR3 sequences.

Genomic DNA templated the TCR beta VDJ and CDR3 profiling. In TCRdb, the reads were re-called with MiXCR into one record per CDR3 protein. The sample lists over 150,000 distinct CDR3 sequences, roughly 54% seen once, with 10% to 15% in the top ten. Points on this clonotype: Its antigen remains unidentified.

The authors sequenced patients whose flow cytometry had shown CD8+CD57+ cell expansion. Blood samples were obtained from patients who had received no prior therapy. Trimming removed 8 bases from V and 2 bases from J; junction bases left unmatched: 12. The CDR3 is 16 amino acids. The germline V gene has CDR1 KGHSH and CDR2 LQKENI. The chain employs TRBV18 and TRBJ2-3; 8 bases are a match to TRBD2. The sequenced sample was sorted CD4+, CD8+, or CD8+CD57+ T cells (not recorded which) from PBMCs. The sequence was obtained from a human donor with aplastic anemia. This CDR3 reads CASTNTSGGPTDTQYF. CDR3 bases: TGTGCCAGCACTAATACGAGCGGGGGTCCCACAGATACGCAGTATTTT.